The T cell receptor (beta chain) under discussion was sequenced for a study of T cell responses to AZD1222 COVID-19 vaccine. The study, taken as a whole, reports: Sampling that yielded the repertoires occurred only after the peak T cell response. Possibly, clonal diversity was underestimated; donors were largely white British and included more females.

V dropped 5 bases and J dropped 8; count of bases not matched to a gene: 9. The CDR3 runs 14 residues. Germline V gene sequence: CDR1 PRHDT, CDR2 FYEKMQ (reference sequence). The assay was immunoSEQ multiplex PCR, and TCRdb's table has in-frame clones only and misses some. The data hold about 130,000 clones, with approximately 92% observed a single time. Worth noting for this clone: Antigen unknown.

The chain carries TRBV13 and TRBJ2-1, with 7 bases lining up with TRBD2. The source of this sequence is an adult who received the AZD1222 COVID-19 vaccine. Sequences were derived from peripheral blood, sampled 28 days after the second AZD1222 dose. As DNA, the CDR3 is TGTGCCAGCAGCCCCCGGCCGGGGGGAGATGAGCAGTTCTTC. This sequence encodes CASSPRPGGDEQFF.